These T cell receptor beta chains were read from a single sample in a study of T cells in localized non-small cell lung cancer. Here immunoSEQ multiplex PCR was the method, and the copy in TCRdb shows in-frame clones only, minus some. The sample has about 1,700 clones; around a quarter are singletons. The sequencing used normal lung tissue next to the tumor, collected before any cancer treatment. These receptors originate from a female donor of 60 years or more with stage I lung adenocarcinoma. CDR3s include the opening cysteine and the closing phenylalanine or tryptophan. The D gene is left open where the match is weak. Size is omitted from some rows. Given values are once, few, many or a class for expanded clones.

>TRBD1|TRBJ1-5|hyperexpanded|TRBV28
TGTGCCAGCAGTCTTACACAGGGGGCAGGGTATCAGCCCCAGCATTTT
CASSLTQGAGYQPQHF
>NA|TRBJ2-2|NA|TRBV11-3
TGTGCCAGCAGCTTATACGGGGGACATAGGACCGGGGAGCTGTTTTTT
CASSLYGGHRTGELFF
>NA|TRBJ1-4|few|TRBV6-8
TGTGCCAGCAGGGAGACTGGTGCAACTAATGAAAAACTGTTTTTT
CASRETGATNEKLFF
>NA|TRBJ2-5|NA|TRBV11-3
TGTGCCAGCAGCTTTTCCGGACGGGGAGAAGAGACCCAGTACTTC
CASSFSGRGEETQYF
>NA|TRBJ2-2|NA|TRBV28
TGTGCCAGCAGTCTGGGGACGGTAGGGGAGCTGTTTTTT
CASSLGTVGELFF
>TRBD2|TRBJ2-3|few|TRBV30
TGTGCCTGGAGTGTAAACGGGAGGAACACAGATACGCAGTATTTT
CAWSVNGRNTDTQYF
>TRBD2|TRBJ2-1|NA|TRBV9
TGTGCCAGCAGCGTAGGAGCGGGAGTGTACAATGAGCAGTTCTTC
CASSVGAGVYNEQFF
>TRBD2|TRBJ2-1|medium-sized|TRBV29-1
TGCAGCGTAATGACTAGCGGGTACAATGAGCAGTTCTTC
CSVMTSGYNEQFF
>TRBD2|TRBJ2-3|few|TRBV7-1
TGTGCCAGCAGCTCGGGACTAGCGTACCCTGGGACAGATACGCAGTATTTT
CASSSGLAYPGTDTQYF
>NA|TRBJ1-5|few|TRBV11-3
TGTGCCAGCAGCTTAGGTGAGGGCAGTCAGCCCCAGCATTTT
CASSLGEGSQPQHF
>NA|TRBJ2-7|NA|TRBV6-8
TGTGCCAGCAGATCCATGCAGGGAGTCGGGTACGAGCAGTACTTC
CASRSMQGVGYEQYF
>NA|TRBJ2-6|few|TRBV5-1
TGCGCCAGCAGCTTGGGGGTCCCCGGTAACGTCCTGACTTTC
CASSLGVPGNVLTF
>TRBD1|TRBJ1-5|NA|TRBV19
TGTGCCAGTAGTTTCGGGACAGGGTTTAGCAATCAGCCCCAGCATTTT
CASSFGTGFSNQPQHF
>NA|TRBJ1-1|NA|TRBV9
TGTGCCAGCAGCGTAGAGCAGAACACTGAAGCTTTCTTT
CASSVEQNTEAFF
>NA|TRBJ2-7|NA|TRBV28
TGTGCCAGCAGTTTAGAAGCCCTTAGCGAGCAGTACTTC
CASSLEALSEQYF
>NA|TRBJ2-6|few|TRBV9
TGTGCCAGCACCTTCTCTGGGGCCAACGTCCTGACTTTC
CASTFSGANVLTF
>NA|TRBJ1-3|NA|TRBV10-2
TGCGCCAGCAGTGAACAAGTAGGCTCTGGAAACACCATATATTTT
CASSEQVGSGNTIYF
>TRBD1|TRBJ2-7|medium-sized|TRBV6-8
TGTGCCATCCCGGGACAGGGGGACTACGAGCAGTACTTC
CAIPGQGDYEQYF
>TRBD2|TRBJ2-1|NA|TRBV19
TGTGCCTCGACCTCCAACGGGAGGGCCAGTCCTGAGCAGTTCTTC
CASTSNGRASPEQFF
>NA|TRBJ1-2|few|TRBV9
TGTGCCAGCAGCAGGGACGGGTCGGATGGCTACACCTTC
CASSRDGSDGYTF
>NA|TRBJ2-7|few|TRBV11-3
TGTGCCAGCAGCTTAGTGGCAGGGTCCTACGAGCAGTACTTC
CASSLVAGSYEQYF
>NA|TRBJ2-3|once|TRBV18
TGTGCCAGCTCACCTCAGGGAAGTACAGATACGCAGTATTTT
CASSPQGSTDTQYF
>TRBD1|TRBJ2-5|few|TRBV11-1
TGTGCCAGCAGCCCGGGACAGGGGGCCTGGGAGACCCAGTACTTC
CASSPGQGAWETQYF
>NA|TRBJ2-1|NA|TRBV10-2
TGCGCCAGCAGTGACCCCACCTCCAATGAGCAGTTCTTC
CASSDPTSNEQFF
>NA|TRBJ2-3|medium-sized|TRBV11-3
TGTGCCAGCAGCTCGAGACTTGGCGCAGATACGCAGTATTTT
CASSSRLGADTQYF
>NA|TRBJ2-7|NA|TRBV5-1
TGCGCCAGCAGCTTGGCCGGCACCCACGACTACGAGCAGTACTTC
CASSLAGTHDYEQYF
>NA|TRBJ1-5|few|TRBV28
TGTGCCAGCCGCCCCCGTGGGGGCCGTCAGCCCCAGCATTTT
CASRPRGGRQPQHF
>TRBD1|TRBJ2-7|NA|TRBV11-3
TGTGCCAGCAGCTTACGACTCCCGGGACAGGGATACGAGCAGTACTTC
CASSLRLPGQGYEQYF
>NA|TRBJ2-2|medium-sized|TRBV6-8
TGTGCCAGCAGCCCCCACGCCGGGGAGCTGTTTTTT
CASSPHAGELFF
>NA|TRBJ2-1|NA|TRBV10-2
TGCGCCAGCAGTGAGTGGCAAGGGTTTCCCTCCTACAATGAGCAGTTCTTC
CASSEWQGFPSYNEQFF
>NA|TRBJ2-5|NA|TRBV6-8
TGTGCCAGCAATCGGTCCCCTCGGGAGACCCAGTACTTC
CASNRSPRETQYF
>TRBD2|TRBJ2-4|NA|TRBV11-3
TGTGCCAGCACCCATTCTACGGGAGGTGCAGCCAAAAACATTCAGTACTTC
CASTHSTGGAAKNIQYF
>TRBD1|TRBJ2-2|NA|TRBV28
TGTGCCAGCAGGCTGGGGGCAGGGGGCACCGGGGAGCTGTTTTTT
CASRLGAGGTGELFF
>NA|TRBJ2-1|NA|TRBV18
TGTGCCAGCTCACCGGACGGCACCTACAATGAGCAGTTCTTC
CASSPDGTYNEQFF
>NA|TRBJ2-2|medium-sized|TRBV9
TGTGCCAGCAGCTCCCCATCAAAAAGCCGTGCGGACACCGGGGAGCTGTTTTTT
CASSSPSKSRADTGELFF
>TRBD1|TRBJ1-2|NA|TRBV14
TGTGCCAGCAGCCTGGGGACAGGGATCGGCTATGGCTACACCTTC
CASSLGTGIGYGYTF
>NA|TRBJ2-7|NA|TRBV18
TGTGCCAGCTCACCACAGAGGAACGAGCAGTACTTC
CASSPQRNEQYF
>NA|TRBJ2-1|NA|TRBV11-3
TGTGCCAGCAGCGGATCCCCAAGCTCCTACAATGAGCAGTTCTTC
CASSGSPSSYNEQFF
>TRBD2|TRBJ2-1|few|TRBV2
TGTGCCAGCAGTGAACAGCGGGATGTCGATGAGCAGTTCTTC
CASSEQRDVDEQFF
>TRBD2|TRBJ2-5|once|TRBV28
TGTGCCAGCAGTTCCGGGACTAGCGGGAGGGCTGAAGAGACCCAGTACTTC
CASSSGTSGRAEETQYF
>NA|TRBJ2-5|NA|TRBV11-3
TGTGCCAGCAGCTCAACAACAGGGCACCAAGAGACCCAGTACTTC
CASSSTTGHQETQYF
>NA|TRBJ1-1|NA|TRBV7-2
TGTGCCAGCAGCGTGAGGGGGAACACTGAAGCTTTCTTT
CASSVRGNTEAFF
>NA|TRBJ2-6|medium-sized|TRBV6-8
TGTGCCAGCAGACAGTCTCCCAGCTCTGGGGCCAACGTCCTGACTTTC
CASRQSPSSGANVLTF
>NA|TRBJ2-1|medium-sized|TRBV9
TGTGCCAGCAGCGTAGCAGGGAATCGGATCAATGAGCAGTTCTTC
CASSVAGNRINEQFF
>NA|TRBJ2-1|large|TRBV11-3
TGTGCCAGCAGCCCGGGTGCGGGAAAGGAGCTCACCTCCTACAATGAGCAGTTCTTC
CASSPGAGKELTSYNEQFF
>TRBD2|TRBJ2-1|few|TRBV9
TGTGCCAGCAGCGTCGGGCTAGCGGGGCCGGGACAGTTCTTC
CASSVGLAGPGQFF
>NA|TRBJ1-5|few|TRBV30
TGTGCCTGGAGTGTAGGGTCTTTGAGGCAGCCCCAGCATTTT
CAWSVGSLRQPQHF
>NA|TRBJ2-7|NA|TRBV19
TGTGCCAGTAGTCGAGACAGGTTCGGCGAGCAGTACTTC
CASSRDRFGEQYF
>NA|TRBJ1-2|NA|TRBV19
TGTGCCAGTACCCTCAAGCTGGGAGCTAACTATGGCTACACCTTC
CASTLKLGANYGYTF
>TRBD1|TRBJ2-7|NA|TRBV5-1
TGCGCCAGCAGTCAACAGGGGAAGACTTACGAGCAGTACTTC
CASSQQGKTYEQYF
>NA|TRBJ1-5|few|TRBV16
TGTGCCAGCAGCCAATCGACAGGAGGGAATCAGCCCCAGCATTTT
CASSQSTGGNQPQHF
>NA|TRBJ2-1|NA|TRBV7-5
TGTGCCAGCAGCTTAGATGTGGCGGGAGGGATGCAGTTCTTC
CASSLDVAGGMQFF
>NA|TRBJ1-2|few|TRBV11-3
TGTGCCAGCAGTTATTACCCGGGGGCGTATGGCTACACCTTC
CASSYYPGAYGYTF